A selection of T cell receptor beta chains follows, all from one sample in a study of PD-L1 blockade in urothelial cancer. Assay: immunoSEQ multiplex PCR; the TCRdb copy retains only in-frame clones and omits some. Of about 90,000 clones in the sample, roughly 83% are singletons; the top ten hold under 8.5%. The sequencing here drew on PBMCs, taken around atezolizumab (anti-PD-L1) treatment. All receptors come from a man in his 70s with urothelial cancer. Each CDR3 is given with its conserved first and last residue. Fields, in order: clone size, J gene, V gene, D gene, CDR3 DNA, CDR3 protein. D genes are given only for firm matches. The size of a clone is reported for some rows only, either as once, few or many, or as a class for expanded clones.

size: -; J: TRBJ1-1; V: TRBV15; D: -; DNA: TGTGCCACCAGGAAGCACGGGAACACTGAAGCTTTCTTT; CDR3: CATRKHGNTEAFF
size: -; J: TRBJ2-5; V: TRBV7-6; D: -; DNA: TGTGCCAGCAGCCCACGACCCAGGGAAGCGGAGACCCAGTACTTC; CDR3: CASSPRPREAETQYF
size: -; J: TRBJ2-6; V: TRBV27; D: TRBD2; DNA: TGTGCCAGCAGTTTCGGGGGGTCCTCTGGGGCCAACGTCCTGACTTTC; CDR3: CASSFGGSSGANVLTF
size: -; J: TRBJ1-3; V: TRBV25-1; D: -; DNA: TGTGCCAGCAGTGACCCAGGATCCTCTGGAAACACCATATATTTT; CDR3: CASSDPGSSGNTIYF
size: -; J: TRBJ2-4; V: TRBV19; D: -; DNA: TGTGCCAGTAGTTTGGCGGTACTAGCCAAAAACATTCAGTACTTC; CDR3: CASSLAVLAKNIQYF
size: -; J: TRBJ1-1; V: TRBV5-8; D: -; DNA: TGTGCCAGCAGCTTGGGCAGGGGAGCTGAAGCTTTCTTT; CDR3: CASSLGRGAEAFF
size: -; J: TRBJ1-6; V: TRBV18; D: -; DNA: TGTGCCAGCTCACCACCGGGAGGGGAACGGTCACCCCTCCACTTT; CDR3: CASSPPGGERSPLHF
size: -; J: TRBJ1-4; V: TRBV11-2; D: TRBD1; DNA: TGTGCCAGCAGCTTAGGGGGGACAGGCATTAATGAAAAACTGTTTTTT; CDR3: CASSLGGTGINEKLFF
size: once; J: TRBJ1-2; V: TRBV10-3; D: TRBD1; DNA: TGTGCCATCAAACCGGACAGGTCGGCAGTTGGCTACACCTTC; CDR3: CAIKPDRSAVGYTF
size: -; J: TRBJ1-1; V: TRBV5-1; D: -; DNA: TGCGCCAGCAGCAGGGGATCGGAATACACTGAAGCTTTCTTT; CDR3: CASSRGSEYTEAFF
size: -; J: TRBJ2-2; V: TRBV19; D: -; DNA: TGTGCCAGTAGGCACAGGGCCCGGGACACCGGGGAGCTGTTTTTT; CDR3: CASRHRARDTGELFF
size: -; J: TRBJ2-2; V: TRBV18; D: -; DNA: TGTGCCAGCTCACCAGCTAGCCACGGCGGGGAGCTGTTTTTT; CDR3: CASSPASHGGELFF
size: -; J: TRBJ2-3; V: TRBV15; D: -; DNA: TGTGCCACCAGCAGAGACTTGGGAGTCCCAGATACGCAGTATTTT; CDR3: CATSRDLGVPDTQYF
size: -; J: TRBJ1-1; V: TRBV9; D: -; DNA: TGTGCCAGCAGCGTCCGCGGGAACGCTGAAGCTTTCTTT; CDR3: CASSVRGNAEAFF
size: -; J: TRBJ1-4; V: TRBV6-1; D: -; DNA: TGTGCCAGCAGTGAGATCGGTACAACTAATGAAAAACTGTTTTTT; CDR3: CASSEIGTTNEKLFF
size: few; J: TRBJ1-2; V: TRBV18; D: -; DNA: TGTGCCAGCTCACCCTCAGGGGAATATGGCTACACCTTC; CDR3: CASSPSGEYGYTF
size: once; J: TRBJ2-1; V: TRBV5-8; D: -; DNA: TGTGCCAGCAGCCGACAGTACAATGAGCAGTTCTTC; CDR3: CASSRQYNEQFF
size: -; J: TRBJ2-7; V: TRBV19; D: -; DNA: TGTGCCAGTAGTATACAGGGGCGGGACGAGCAGTACTTC; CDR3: CASSIQGRDEQYF
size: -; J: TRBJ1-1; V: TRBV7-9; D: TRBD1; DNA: TGTGCCAGCAATCCTCAGGGGGCTGAAGCTTTCTTT; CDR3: CASNPQGAEAFF
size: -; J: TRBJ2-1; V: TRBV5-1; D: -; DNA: TGCGCCAGCAGGTCCAGTTACAATGAGCAGTTCTTC; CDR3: CASRSSYNEQFF
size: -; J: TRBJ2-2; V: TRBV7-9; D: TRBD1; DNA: TGTGCCAGCAGCGCACGACAGGGGGACGGGGAGCTGTTTTTT; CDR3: CASSARQGDGELFF
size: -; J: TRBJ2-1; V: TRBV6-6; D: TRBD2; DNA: TGTGCCAGCAGTAAATCCCCCGGGGGGTCCCTGGGGGAGCAGTTCTTC; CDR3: CASSKSPGGSLGEQFF
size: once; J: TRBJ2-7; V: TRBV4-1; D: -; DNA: TGCGCCAGCAGCCATCTTCCGGGACAACAAGTCTACGAGCAGTACTTC; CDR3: CASSHLPGQQVYEQYF
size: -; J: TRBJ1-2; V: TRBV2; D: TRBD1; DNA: TGTGCCAGCAGGACAGGGGCGGAGGACTATGGCTACACCTTC; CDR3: CASRTGAEDYGYTF
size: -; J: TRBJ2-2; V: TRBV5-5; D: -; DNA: TGTGCCAGCAGCGAGGGAGGGGGAACCGGGGAGCTGTTTTTT; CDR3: CASSEGGGTGELFF
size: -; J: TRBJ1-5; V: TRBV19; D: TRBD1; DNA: TGTGCCAGTAGTATTCAGGGGGGAAGAGGCAATCAGCCCCAGCATTTT; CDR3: CASSIQGGRGNQPQHF
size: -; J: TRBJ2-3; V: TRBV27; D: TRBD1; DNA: TGTGCCAGCAGCTCACAGGGGTTTGGGATTGATACGCAGTATTTT; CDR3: CASSSQGFGIDTQYF
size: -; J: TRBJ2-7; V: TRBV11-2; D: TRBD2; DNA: TGTGCCAGCAGCTTGAGCGGGGGGGGGCCCTACGAGCAGTACTTC; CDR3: CASSLSGGGPYEQYF
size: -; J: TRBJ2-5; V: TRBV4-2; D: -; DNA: TGTGCCAGCAGCCAAGATGATAGCGACCAAGAGACCCAGTACTTC; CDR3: CASSQDDSDQETQYF
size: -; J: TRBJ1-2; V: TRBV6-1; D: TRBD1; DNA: TGTGCCAGCAAAGAGCAGGACAGGGGGGGATATGGCTACACCTTC; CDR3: CASKEQDRGGYGYTF
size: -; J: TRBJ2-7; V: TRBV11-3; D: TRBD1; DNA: TGTGCCAGCAGCTCGGGACAGGGCCCGGGCTACGAGCAGTACTTC; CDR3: CASSSGQGPGYEQYF
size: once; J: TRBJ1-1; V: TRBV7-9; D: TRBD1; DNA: TGTGCCAGCAGCTCCACGCCTGACAGGGTCTCTGAAGCTTTCTTT; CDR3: CASSSTPDRVSEAFF
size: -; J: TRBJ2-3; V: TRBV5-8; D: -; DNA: TGTGCCAACGCTCAGGGGCTAGCGGACACAGATACGCAGTATTTT; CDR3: CANAQGLADTDTQYF
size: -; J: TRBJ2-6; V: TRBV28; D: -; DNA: TGTGCCAGCAGTTTGTGGAGCCTCTCTGGGGCCAACGTCCTGACTTTC; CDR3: CASSLWSLSGANVLTF
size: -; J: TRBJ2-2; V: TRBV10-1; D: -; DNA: TGCGCCAGCAGTACCAGAGCGGGTTCCACCCCCGGGGAGCTGTTTTTT; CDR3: CASSTRAGSTPGELFF